This TCR beta chain was obtained from a study of low-dose radiotherapy and immunotherapy resistance in tumors. Study in general: Over 26 weeks, cohort 2 got 1 Gy every two weeks, reaching 13 Gy. The treatment that patients received was intravenous nivolumab 240 mg every two weeks plus ipilimumab 1 mg/kg every six weeks.

This clonotype was seen many times. TRAV- and TRBV-specific primers were used for first-strand cDNA, which covered alpha and beta chains. TCR amplification used roughly 18 PCR cycles, a constant-region primer and a V-primer adapter. mRNA that had been isolated underwent amplification through in vitro transcription. One entry per CDR3 protein, called by TCRdb with MiXCR from the reads. The table records about 82,000 distinct CDR3 sequences, approximately 19% of them present only once. Germline CDR1 and CDR2: SGHTA and FQGNSA. V shed 1 base, J shed 7 bases, and the junction held 6 bases outside the gene matches. The CDR3 is made up of 14 amino acids. Documented time point: before trial treatment. Eligible patients bore advanced solid tumors devoid of tumor-infiltrating lymphocytes.

The gene calls are TRBV7-2 and TRBJ1-2; 7 nucleotides agree with TRBD1. Source: PBMCs, taken before treatment. This receptor was taken from a male donor with prostate cancer. The CDR3 reads CASSLDQGVRGYTF. In DNA, the CDR3 is TGTGCCAGCAGCTTAGATCAGGGGGTACGTGGCTACACCTTC.